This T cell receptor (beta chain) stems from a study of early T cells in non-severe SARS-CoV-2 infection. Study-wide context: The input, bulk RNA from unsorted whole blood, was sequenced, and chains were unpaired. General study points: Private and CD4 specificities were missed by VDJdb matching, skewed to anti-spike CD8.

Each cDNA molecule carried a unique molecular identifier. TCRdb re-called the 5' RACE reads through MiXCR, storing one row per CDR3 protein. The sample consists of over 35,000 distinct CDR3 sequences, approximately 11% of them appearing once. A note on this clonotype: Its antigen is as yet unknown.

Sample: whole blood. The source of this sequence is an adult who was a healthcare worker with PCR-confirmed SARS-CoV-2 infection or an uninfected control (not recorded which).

The CDR3, as DNA: TGTGCCAGCAGCTCCGAAGAGACCCAGTACTTC. Translated: CASSSEETQYF. This chain links TRBV7-9 with TRBJ2-5; no reliable D call. The CDR3 contains 11 residues. Germline V gene lookup returns CDR1 SEHNR and CDR2 FQNEAQ (reference sequence). Trimming removed 4 bases from V and 3 bases from J, with 3 bases in between.